The 2 T cell receptor beta chains below were found in one sample sequenced in a study of T cells after yellow fever vaccination. TCRdb re-derived calls from the 5' RACE reads in MiXCR, one entry per CDR3 protein. The sample has approximately 300,000 distinct CDR3 sequences; 6.8% are singletons. The specimen was PBMCs, collected about 49 days after the first yellow fever vaccination. The origin of the receptors is a young man who received the YFV17D yellow fever vaccine.

This clonotype has only a few counts. The rearrangement joins TRBV5-1 to TRBJ1-1; D is undetermined. Per germline, CDR1 SGHRS and CDR2 YFSETQ. This CDR3 comprises 13 residues. V shed 5 bases and J shed 0 bases, with 8 bases lying between them. CDR3 region: CASRAAMNTEAFF. The CDR3 bases are TGCGCCAGCAGAGCAGCAATGAACACTGAAGCTTTCTTT.

The V and J genes are TRBV7-2 and TRBJ1-6; a possible D gene is TRBD1 (6 bases). Trimming removed 5 bases from V and 13 bases from J, with 21 bases in between. Germline CDR1 SGHTA, CDR2 FQGNSA. There are 15 residues in the CDR3. This CDR3 is CASSPPPGQYNPLHF. DNA of the CDR3: TGTGCCAGCAGCCCGCCTCCGGGACAATATAACCCCCTCCACTTT.